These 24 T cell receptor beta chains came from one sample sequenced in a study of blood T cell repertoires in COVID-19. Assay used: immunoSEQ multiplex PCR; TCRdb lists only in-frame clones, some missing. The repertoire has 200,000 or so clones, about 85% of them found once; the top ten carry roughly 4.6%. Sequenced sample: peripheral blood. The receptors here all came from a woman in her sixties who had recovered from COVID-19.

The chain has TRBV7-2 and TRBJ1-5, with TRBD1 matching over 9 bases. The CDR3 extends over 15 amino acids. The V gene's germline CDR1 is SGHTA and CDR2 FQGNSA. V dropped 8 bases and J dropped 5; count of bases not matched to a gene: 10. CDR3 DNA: TGTGCCAGCGCCATCGACAGGGGGACACATCAGCCCCAGCATTTT. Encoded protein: CASAIDRGTHQPQHF.

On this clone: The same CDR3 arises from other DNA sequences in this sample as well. The CDR3 loop reads CASSGQGGEKLFF. Written as DNA, the CDR3 is TGTGCCAGCAGTGGACAGGGGGGTGAAAAACTGTTTTTT. J is TRBJ1-4 and V is TRBV25-1; 9 bases agree with TRBD1. Germline V gene data show CDR1 as MGHDK and CDR2 as SYGVNS. The V and J ends lost 4 bases and 7 bases, in that order; junction bases with no gene match: 1. The CDR3 totals 13 residues.

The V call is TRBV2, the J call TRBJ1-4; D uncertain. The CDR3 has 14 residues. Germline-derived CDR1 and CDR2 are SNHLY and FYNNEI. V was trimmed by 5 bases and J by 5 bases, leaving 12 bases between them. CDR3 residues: CASSLQALNEKLFF. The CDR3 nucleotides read TGTGCCAGCAGTCTTCAGGCCCTAAATGAAAAACTGTTTTTT.

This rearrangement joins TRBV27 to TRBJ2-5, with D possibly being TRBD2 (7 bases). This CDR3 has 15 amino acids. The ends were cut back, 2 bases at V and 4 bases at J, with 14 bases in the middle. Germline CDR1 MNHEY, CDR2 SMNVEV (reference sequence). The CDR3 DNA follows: TGTGCCAGCAGTTTAGGGGGGGGCCCGGTAGAGACCCAGTACTTC. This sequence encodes CASSLGGGPVETQYF.

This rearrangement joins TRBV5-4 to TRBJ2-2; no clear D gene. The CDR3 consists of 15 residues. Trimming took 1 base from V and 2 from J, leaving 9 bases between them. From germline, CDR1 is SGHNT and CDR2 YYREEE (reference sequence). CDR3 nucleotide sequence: TGTGCCAGCAGCTTGCGCACACGTAACACCGGGGAGCTGTTTTTT. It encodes CASSLRTRNTGELFF. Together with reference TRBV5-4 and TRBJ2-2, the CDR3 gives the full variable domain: ETGVTQSPTHLIKTRGQQVTLRCSSQSGHNTVSWYQQALGQGPQFIFQYYREEENGRGNFPPRFSGLQFPNYSSELNVNALELDDSALYLCASSLRTRNTGELFFGEGSRLTVL.

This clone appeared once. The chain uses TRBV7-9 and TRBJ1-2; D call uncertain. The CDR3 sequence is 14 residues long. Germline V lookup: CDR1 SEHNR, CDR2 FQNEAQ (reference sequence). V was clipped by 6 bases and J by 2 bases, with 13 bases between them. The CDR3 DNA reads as TGTGCCAGCAGTTTAAGAGGAGGGAACTATGGCTACACCTTC. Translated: CASSLRGGNYGYTF.

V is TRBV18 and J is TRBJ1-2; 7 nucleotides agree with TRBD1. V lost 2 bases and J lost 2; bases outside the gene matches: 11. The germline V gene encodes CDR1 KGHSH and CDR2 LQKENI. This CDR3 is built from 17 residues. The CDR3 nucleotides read TGTGCCAGCTCACCAAGGGACAGTGGGTCGGGGAACTATGGCTACACCTTC. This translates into CASSPRDSGSGNYGYTF. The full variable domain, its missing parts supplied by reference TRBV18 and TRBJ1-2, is NAGVMQNPRHLVRRRGQEARLRCSPMKGHSHVYWYRQLPEEGLKFMVYLQKENIIDESGMPKERFSAEFPKEGPSILRIQQVVRGDSAAYFCASSPRDSGSGNYGYTFGSGTRLTVV.

CDR3 residues: CASSRTGQGGNQPQHF. The CDR3 DNA reads TGCGCCAGCAGCCGTACCGGACAGGGGGGGAATCAGCCCCAGCATTTT. This chain uses TRBV4-3 with TRBJ1-5; 10 bases line up with TRBD1. Germline values: CDR1 LGHNA, CDR2 YSLEER. Trimming took 4 bases from V and 4 from J; bases not matched to a gene: 7. The CDR3 has 16 residues.

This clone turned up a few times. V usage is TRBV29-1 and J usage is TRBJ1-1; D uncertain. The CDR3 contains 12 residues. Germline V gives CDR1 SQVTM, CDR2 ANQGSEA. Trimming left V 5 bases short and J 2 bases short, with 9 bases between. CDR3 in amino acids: CSVYGFNTEAFF. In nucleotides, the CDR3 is TGCAGCGTTTACGGGTTCAACACTGAAGCTTTCTTT.

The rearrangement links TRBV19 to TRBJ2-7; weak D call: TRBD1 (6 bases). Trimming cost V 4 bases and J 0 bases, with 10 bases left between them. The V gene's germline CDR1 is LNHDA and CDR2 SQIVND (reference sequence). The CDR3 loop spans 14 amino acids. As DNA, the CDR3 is TGTGCCAGTAGTAACAGGGTGAGCTCCTACGAGCAGTACTTC. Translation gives CASSNRVSSYEQYF.

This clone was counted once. This CDR3 reads CASSITSGGPTGELFF. CDR3 nucleotide sequence: TGTGCCAGTAGTATAACCAGCGGGGGGCCGACCGGGGAGCTGTTTTTT. V and J are TRBV19 and TRBJ2-2; 9 positions agree with TRBD2. V lost 2 bases, J lost 5 bases, and 6 bases stayed unmatched. This CDR3 has 16 amino acids. Germline V gene lookup returns CDR1 LNHDA and CDR2 SQIVND (reference sequence). Complete variable domain (other parts from reference TRBV19 and TRBJ2-2): DGGITQSPKYLFRKEGQNVTLSCEQNLNHDAMYWYRQDPGQGLRLIYYSQIVNDFQKGDIAEGYSVSREKKESFPLTVTSAQKNPTAFYLCASSITSGGPTGELFFGEGSRLTVL.

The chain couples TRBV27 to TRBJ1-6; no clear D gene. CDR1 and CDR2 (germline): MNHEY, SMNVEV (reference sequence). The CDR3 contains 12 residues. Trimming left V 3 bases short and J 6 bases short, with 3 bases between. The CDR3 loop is CASSFRNSPLHF. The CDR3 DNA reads TGTGCCAGCAGTTTTCGTAATTCACCCCTCCACTTT.

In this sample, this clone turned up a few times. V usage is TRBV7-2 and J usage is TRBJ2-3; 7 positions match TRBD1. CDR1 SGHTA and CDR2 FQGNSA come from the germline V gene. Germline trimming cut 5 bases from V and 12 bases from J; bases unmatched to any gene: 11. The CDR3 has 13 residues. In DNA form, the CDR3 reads TGTGCCAGCAGCCCGAAGACAGGGTGGAATCAGTATTTT. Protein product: CASSPKTGWNQYF.

This CDR3 reads CASSLGHGATDTQYF. DNA for the CDR3: TGTGCCAGCAGCCTAGGGCATGGGGCCACAGATACGCAGTATTTT. The V gene is TRBV9, the J gene TRBJ2-3; D may be TRBD1 (5 bases). The CDR3 extends over 15 amino acids. Germline CDR1 and CDR2: SGDLS and YYNGEE. Trimming shortened V by 4 bases and J by 2 bases, and 14 bases separated the two germline ends.

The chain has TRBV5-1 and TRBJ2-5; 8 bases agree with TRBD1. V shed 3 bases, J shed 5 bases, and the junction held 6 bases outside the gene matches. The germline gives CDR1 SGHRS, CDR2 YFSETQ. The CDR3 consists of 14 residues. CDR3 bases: TGCGCCAGCAGCTCGGACAGGGCCGGGGAGACCCAGTACTTC. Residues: CASSSDRAGETQYF.

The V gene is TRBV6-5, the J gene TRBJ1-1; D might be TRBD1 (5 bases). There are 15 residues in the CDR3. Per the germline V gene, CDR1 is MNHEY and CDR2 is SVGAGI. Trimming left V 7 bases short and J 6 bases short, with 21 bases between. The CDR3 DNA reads TGTGCCAGCAATCGGGGGGGAGAGGGGTATCCTGAAGCTTTCTTT. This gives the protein CASNRGGEGYPEAFF.

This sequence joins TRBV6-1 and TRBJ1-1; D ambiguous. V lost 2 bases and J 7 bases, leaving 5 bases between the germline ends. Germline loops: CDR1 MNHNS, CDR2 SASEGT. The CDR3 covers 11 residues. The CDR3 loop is CASSERYEAFF. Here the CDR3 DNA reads TGTGCCAGCAGTGAACGTTATGAAGCTTTCTTT.

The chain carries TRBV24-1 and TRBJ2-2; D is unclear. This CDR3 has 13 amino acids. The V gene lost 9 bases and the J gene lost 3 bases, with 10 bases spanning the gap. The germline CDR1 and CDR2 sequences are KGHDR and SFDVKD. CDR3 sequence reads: CATYDQDTGELFF. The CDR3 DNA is TGTGCCACCTACGACCAGGACACCGGGGAGCTGTTTTTT.

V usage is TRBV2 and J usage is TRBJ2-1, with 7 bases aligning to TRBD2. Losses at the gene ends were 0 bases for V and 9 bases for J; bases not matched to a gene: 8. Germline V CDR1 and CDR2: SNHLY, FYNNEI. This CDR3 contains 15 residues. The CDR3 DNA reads TGTGCCAGCAGTGAAGCGGGGAAAAGGGAGGGTGAGCAGTTCTTC. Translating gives CASSEAGKREGEQFF.

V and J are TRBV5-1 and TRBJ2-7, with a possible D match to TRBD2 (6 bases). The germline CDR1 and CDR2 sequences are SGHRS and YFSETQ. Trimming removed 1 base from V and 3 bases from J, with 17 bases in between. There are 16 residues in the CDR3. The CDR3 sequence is CASSLLAPNSLYEQYF. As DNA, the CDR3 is TGCGCCAGCAGCTTGCTAGCGCCTAATTCTCTCTACGAGCAGTACTTC.

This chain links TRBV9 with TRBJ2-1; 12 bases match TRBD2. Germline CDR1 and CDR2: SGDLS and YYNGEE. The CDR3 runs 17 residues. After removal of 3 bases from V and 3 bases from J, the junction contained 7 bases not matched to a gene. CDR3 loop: CASSGRLAGVGYNEQFF. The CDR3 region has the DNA TGTGCCAGCAGCGGCCGACTAGCGGGGGTTGGCTACAATGAGCAGTTCTTC.

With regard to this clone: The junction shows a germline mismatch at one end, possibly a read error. Written as DNA, the CDR3 is TGTGCCAGCTCACCACCCAGCCGGGACACCTTTTCAGCGGCGACTAATGAAAACCTGTTTTTT. Its protein product is CASSPPSRDTFSAATNENLFF. The chain combines TRBV18 with TRBJ1-4; maybe TRBD1 (6 bases). Germline lookup yields CDR1 KGHSH and CDR2 LQKENI. The CDR3 is 21 residues long.

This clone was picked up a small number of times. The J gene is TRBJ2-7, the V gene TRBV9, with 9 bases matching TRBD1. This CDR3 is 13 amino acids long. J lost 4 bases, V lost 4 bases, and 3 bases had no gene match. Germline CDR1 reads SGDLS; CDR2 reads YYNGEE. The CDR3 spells CASSQTGGYEQYF. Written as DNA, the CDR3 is TGTGCCAGCAGCCAGACAGGGGGTTACGAGCAGTACTTC.

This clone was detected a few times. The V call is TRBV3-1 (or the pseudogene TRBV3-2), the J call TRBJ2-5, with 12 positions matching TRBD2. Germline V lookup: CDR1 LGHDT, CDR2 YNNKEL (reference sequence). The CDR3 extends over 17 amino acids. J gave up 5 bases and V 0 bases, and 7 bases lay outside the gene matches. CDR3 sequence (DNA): TGTGCCAGCAGCCAAGATGTACTAGCGGGGGGCGGGGAGACCCAGTACTTC. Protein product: CASSQDVLAGGGETQYF.